Below are 15 T cell receptor beta chains sequenced from a single sample in a study of T cells after yellow fever vaccination (dated by TCRdb to the late 2010s). The receptor library was made with 5' RACE. This sample was sequenced with an Illumina HiSeq 2500. In TCRdb, the public reads were trimmed at Q25 with fastp and aligned with MiXCR, with productive beta chains retained. Records with the same CDR3 protein are collapsed into one entry carrying the most frequent genes and DNA. Present in this sample are approximately 600,000 distinct CDR3 sequences, 12% of which were seen just once. The ten top clones hold 14% to 15% of the sample. The meaning of the sample's treatment or condition label: live attenuated yellow fever vaccine strain. The sequenced sample was PBMCs, obtained on the day of the yellow fever booster vaccination. Receptors were obtained from a man younger than 45 who received the YFV17D yellow fever vaccine.

This clonotype has more than one count but fewer than ten. The chain uses TRBV7-6 and TRBJ1-5; 7 nucleotides align to TRBD1. This CDR3 comprises 13 residues. V was clipped by 5 bases and J by 7 bases; unmatched bases: 5. Germline V gene data show CDR1 as SGHVS and CDR2 as FNYEAQ. The CDR3 DNA reads as TGTGCCAGCAGCGGACAGGAGGCCCAGCCCCAGCATTTT. Amino acids: CASSGQEAQPQHF. The variable domain in full, completed from reference TRBV7-6 and TRBJ1-5, reads GAGVSQSPRYKVTKRGQDVALRCDPISGHVSLYWYRQALGQGPEFLTYFNYEAQQDKSGLPNDRFSAERPEGSISTLTIQRTEQRDSAMYRCASSGQEAQPQHFGDGTRLSIL.

There are a few counts of this clonotype. This sequence joins TRBV24-1 and TRBJ2-1; D may be TRBD2 (5 bases). The CDR3 covers 14 residues. CDR1 and CDR2 (germline): KGHDR, SFDVKD. V was pared by 4 bases and J by 3 bases, with 9 bases between. CDR3 sequence (DNA): TGTGCCACCAGTGAGTCCGGGATCTACAATGAGCAGTTCTTC. Translating it yields CATSESGIYNEQFF.

The chain is built from TRBV6-5 and TRBJ2-5; 10 nucleotides agree with TRBD2. CDR1 is MNHEY and CDR2 is SVGAGI in the germline V gene. The CDR3 runs 16 residues. Trimming removed 4 bases from V and 2 bases from J; junction bases left unmatched: 7. The CDR3 DNA reads TGTGCCAGCAGTTCCCTGAGGACTAGCGGTCAAGAGACCCAGTACTTC. Translated: CASSSLRTSGQETQYF.

This clonotype occurred many times. V is TRBV5-5 and J is TRBJ2-7; D not resolved. The CDR3 loop spans 11 amino acids. V was clipped by 3 bases and J by 7 bases, with 8 bases between them. Germline lookup yields CDR1 SGHKS and CDR2 YYEKEE (reference sequence). The CDR3 spells CASSSLREQYF. CDR3 in DNA: TGTGCCAGCAGCTCCCTTAGAGAGCAGTACTTC.

This clonotype was recorded a few times. The chain recombines TRBV29-1 with TRBJ1-1; TRBD1 might be the D (6 bases). The ends were cut back, 6 bases at V and 6 bases at J, with 8 bases in the middle. Germline V gene sequence: CDR1 SQVTM, CDR2 ANQGSEA. The CDR3 contains 10 residues. This CDR3 reads CSVPGAEAFF. The CDR3 DNA reads TGCAGCGTCCCAGGGGCTGAAGCTTTCTTT. Supplemented by reference TRBV29-1 and TRBJ1-1, the full variable domain reads SAVISQKPSRDICQRGTSLTIQCQVDSQVTMMFWYRQQPGQSLTLIATANQGSEATYESGFVIDKFPISRPNLTFSTLTVSNMSPEDSSIYLCSVPGAEAFFGQGTRLTVV.

This clonotype was picked up many times. The chain recombines TRBV5-1 with TRBJ2-7; 8 bases are a match to TRBD2. Germline loops: CDR1 SGHRS, CDR2 YFSETQ. The CDR3 length is 14 residues. V was clipped by 1 base and J by 4 bases; unmatched bases: 4. Here the CDR3 reads CASSLSGGRYEQYF. DNA for the CDR3: TGCGCCAGCAGCTTGTCGGGAGGGAGGTACGAGCAGTACTTC.

V and J are TRBV7-2 and TRBJ2-3; D gene ambiguous. This CDR3 contains 16 residues. V lost 0 bases, J lost 5 bases, and 15 bases lay in between. CDR1 is SGHTA, CDR2 FQGNSA, per germline. CDR3: CASSLAGSTVGDTQYF. DNA for the CDR3: TGTGCCAGCAGCTTAGCGGGCTCCACCGTGGGAGATACGCAGTATTTT.

This clonotype came up a few times. This rearrangement joins TRBV29-1 to TRBJ2-7, with D possibly being TRBD2 (6 bases). CDR3 length: 11 amino acids. V lost 4 bases to trimming and J lost 6 bases, with 10 bases between them. Germline V CDR1 and CDR2: SQVTM, ANQGSEA. CDR3 sequence (DNA): TGCAGCGTTGCGGGCGGGGCCGAGCAGTACTTC. Translating it yields CSVAGGAEQYF.

This clonotype was detected only a few times. This chain connects TRBV27 to TRBJ2-1; TRBD1 matches 9 bases. V gave up 5 bases and J gave up 6 bases; unmatched junction bases: 8. The CDR3 spans 15 residues. Germline V lookup: CDR1 MNHEY, CDR2 SMNVEV (reference sequence). DNA for the CDR3: TGTGCCAGCAGTCGGACAGGGGTGCAAGTCAATGAGCAGTTCTTC. Amino acids: CASSRTGVQVNEQFF.

This chain connects TRBV5-4 to TRBJ2-2, with 8 nucleotides matching TRBD2. The CDR3 extends over 15 amino acids. Germline CDR1 reads SGHNT; CDR2 reads YYREEE (reference sequence). V gave up 7 bases and J gave up 2 bases; unmatched junction bases: 7. The CDR3 sequence is CASSVGGDNTGELFF. CDR3 bases: TGTGCCAGCTCCGTCGGGGGGGACAACACCGGGGAGCTGTTTTTT.

This clonotype appeared many times. The rearrangement uses TRBV6-5 and TRBJ2-7; D is undetermined. The CDR3 extends over 16 amino acids. V was clipped by 4 bases and J by 0 bases, with 16 bases between them. CDR1 is MNHEY, CDR2 SVGAGI, per germline. The CDR3 DNA reads TGTGCCAGCAGTTTCCCCCCCCGCGGAAGCTCCTACGAGCAGTACTTC. This translates into CASSFPPRGSSYEQYF.

This clonotype was detected a few times. This chain links TRBV3-1 with TRBJ1-2; D possibly corresponds to TRBD1 (5 bases). Trimming removed 1 base at V and 6 bases at J, with 12 bases between. This CDR3 is built from 14 residues. Germline lookup yields CDR1 LGHDT and CDR2 YNNKEL (reference sequence). The CDR3 here is CASSQGWGGDGYTF. CDR3 DNA sequence: TGTGCCAGCAGCCAAGGGTGGGGAGGGGATGGCTACACCTTC.

V usage is TRBV18 and J usage is TRBJ1-2, with no clear D. CDR1 is KGHSH and CDR2 is LQKENI in the germline V gene. CDR3 length: 15 amino acids. V lost 6 bases and J 2 bases, leaving 16 bases between the germline ends. The CDR3 DNA reads as TGTGCCAGCTCGCCCGAGACTGAGTTCAACTATGGCTACACCTTC. As protein: CASSPETEFNYGYTF. Full variable domain (remainder filled in from reference TRBV18 and TRBJ1-2): NAGVMQNPRHLVRRRGQEARLRCSPMKGHSHVYWYRQLPEEGLKFMVYLQKENIIDESGMPKERFSAEFPKEGPSILRIQQVVRGDSAAYFCASSPETEFNYGYTFGSGTRLTVV.

The chain carries TRBV12-3 or TRBV12-4 and TRBJ1-6; TRBD1 agrees at 7 bases. The CDR3 contains 14 residues. Trimming removed 6 bases from V and 9 bases from J; junction bases left unmatched: 8. The CDR3 spells CASSTGATGSPLHF. The CDR3 nucleotides are TGTGCCAGCAGCACAGGGGCCACGGGTTCACCCCTCCACTTT.

The rearrangement links TRBV20-1 to TRBJ2-1; 10 positions agree with TRBD2. The CDR3 runs to 13 residues. Germline V lookup: CDR1 DFQATT, CDR2 SNEGSKA (reference sequence). V gave up 2 bases and J gave up 5 bases; unmatched junction bases: 0. Here the CDR3 reads CSARSGRDNEQFF. DNA of the CDR3: TGCAGTGCTAGAAGCGGGAGGGACAATGAGCAGTTCTTC.